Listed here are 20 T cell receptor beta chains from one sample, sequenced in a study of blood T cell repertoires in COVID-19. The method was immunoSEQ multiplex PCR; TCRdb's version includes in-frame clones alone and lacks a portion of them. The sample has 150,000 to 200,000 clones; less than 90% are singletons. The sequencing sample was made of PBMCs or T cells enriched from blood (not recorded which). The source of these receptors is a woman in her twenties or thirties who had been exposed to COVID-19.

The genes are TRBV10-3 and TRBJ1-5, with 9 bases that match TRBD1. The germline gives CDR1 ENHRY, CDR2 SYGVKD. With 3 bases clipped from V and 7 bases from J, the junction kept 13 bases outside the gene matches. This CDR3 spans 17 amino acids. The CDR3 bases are TGTGCCATCAGTGAAGCCGACAGGGGGAAGACCGACCAGCCCCAGCATTTT. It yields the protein CAISEADRGKTDQPQHF.

The CDR3 nucleotides are TGTGCCTGGAGTGTTGAGGGACAGACTACCTACGAGCAGTACTTC. Its translation is CAWSVEGQTTYEQYF. The V call is TRBV30, the J call TRBJ2-7, with TRBD1 matching over 7 bases. Germline CDR1 is GTSNPN and CDR2 is SVGIG (reference sequence). Trimming took 0 bases from V and 2 from J; bases not matched to a gene: 7. There are 15 residues in the CDR3.

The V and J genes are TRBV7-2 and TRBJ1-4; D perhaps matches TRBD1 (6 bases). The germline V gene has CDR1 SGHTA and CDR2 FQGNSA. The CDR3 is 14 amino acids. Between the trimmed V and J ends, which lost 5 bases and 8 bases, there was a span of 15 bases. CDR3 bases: TGTGCCAGCAGCGTTTCAGGGGCTGAGGAAAAACTGTTTTTT. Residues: CASSVSGAEEKLFF.

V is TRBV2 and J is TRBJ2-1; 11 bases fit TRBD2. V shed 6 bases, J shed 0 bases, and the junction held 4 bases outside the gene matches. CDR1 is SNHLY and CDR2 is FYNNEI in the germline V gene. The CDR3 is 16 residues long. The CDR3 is CASSVAGGGSYNEQFF. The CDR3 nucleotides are TGTGCCAGCAGCGTAGCGGGGGGGGGCTCCTACAATGAGCAGTTCTTC. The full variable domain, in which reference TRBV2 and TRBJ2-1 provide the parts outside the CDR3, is EPEVTQTPSHQVTQMGQEVILRCVPISNHLYFYWYRQILGQKVEFLVSFYNNEISEKSEIFDDQFSVERPDGSNFTLKIRSTKLEDSAMYFCASSVAGGGSYNEQFFGPGTRLTVL.

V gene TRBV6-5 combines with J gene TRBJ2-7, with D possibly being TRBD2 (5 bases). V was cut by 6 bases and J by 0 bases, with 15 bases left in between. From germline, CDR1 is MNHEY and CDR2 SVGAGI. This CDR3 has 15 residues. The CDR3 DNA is TGTGCCAGCAGCTCCGGACTGCCAAGCTCCTACGAGCAGTACTTC. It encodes CASSSGLPSSYEQYF.

The CDR3 reads CASSEAVGLAGGPQYF. The CDR3 DNA is TGTGCCAGCAGCGAGGCGGTTGGGCTAGCGGGGGGTCCGCAGTATTTT. J is TRBJ2-3 and V is TRBV9, with 11 bases matching TRBD2. The CDR3 runs 16 residues. CDR1 and CDR2 from the germline V gene are SGDLS and YYNGEE. V lost 3 bases to trimming and J lost 10 bases; unmatched junction nucleotides: 13.

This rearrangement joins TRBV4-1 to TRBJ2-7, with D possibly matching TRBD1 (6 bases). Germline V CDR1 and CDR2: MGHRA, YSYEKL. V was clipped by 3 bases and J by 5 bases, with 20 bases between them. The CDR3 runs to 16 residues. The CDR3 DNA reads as TGCGCCAGCAGCCACAACAGGGACATGACCCTGAACGAGCAGTACTTC. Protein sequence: CASSHNRDMTLNEQYF.

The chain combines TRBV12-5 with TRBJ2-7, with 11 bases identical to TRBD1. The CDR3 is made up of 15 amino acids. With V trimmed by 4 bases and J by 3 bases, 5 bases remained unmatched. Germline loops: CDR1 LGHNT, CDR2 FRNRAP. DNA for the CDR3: TGTGCTAGTGGTTCCGGACAGGGGGCTTTCTACGAGCAGTACTTC. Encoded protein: CASGSGQGAFYEQYF.

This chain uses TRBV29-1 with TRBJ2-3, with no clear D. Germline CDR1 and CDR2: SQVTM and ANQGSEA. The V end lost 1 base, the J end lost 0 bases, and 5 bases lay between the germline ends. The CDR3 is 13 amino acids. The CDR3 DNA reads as TGCAGCGTTGAAGTAACTAGCACAGATACGCAGTATTTT. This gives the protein CSVEVTSTDTQYF.

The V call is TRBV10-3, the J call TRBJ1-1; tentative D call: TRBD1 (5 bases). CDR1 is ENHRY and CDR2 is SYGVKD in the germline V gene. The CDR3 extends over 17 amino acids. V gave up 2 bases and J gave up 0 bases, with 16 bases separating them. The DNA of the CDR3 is TGTGCCATCAGTGAGGGCCAGGGAAAGCGAATGAACACTGAAGCTTTCTTT. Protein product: CAISEGQGKRMNTEAFF.

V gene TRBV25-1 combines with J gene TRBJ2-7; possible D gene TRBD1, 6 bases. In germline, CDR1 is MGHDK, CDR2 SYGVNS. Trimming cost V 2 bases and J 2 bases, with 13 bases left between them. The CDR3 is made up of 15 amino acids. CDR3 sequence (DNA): TGTGCCAGCAGTGAAGAGGGGGTCGAAACCTACGAGCAGTACTTC. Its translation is CASSEEGVETYEQYF.

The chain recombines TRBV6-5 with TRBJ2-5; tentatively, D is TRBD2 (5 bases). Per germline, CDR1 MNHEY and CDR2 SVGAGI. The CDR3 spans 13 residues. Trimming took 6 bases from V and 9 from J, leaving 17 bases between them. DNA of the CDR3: TGTGCCAGCAGAGACGGGCCGGGATACTCCCAGTACTTC. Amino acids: CASRDGPGYSQYF.

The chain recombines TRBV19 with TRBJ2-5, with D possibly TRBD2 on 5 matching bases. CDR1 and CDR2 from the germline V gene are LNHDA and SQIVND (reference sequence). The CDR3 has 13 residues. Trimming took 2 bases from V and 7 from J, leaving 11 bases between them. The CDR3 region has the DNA TGTGCCAGTAGTATATCGAGGGATGGGACCCAGTACTTC. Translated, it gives CASSISRDGTQYF.

CDR3 DNA sequence: TGCGCCAGCAGCCAAGCCGGGGACAGGACGGTGGGCTACACCTTC. This translates into CASSQAGDRTVGYTF. The chain couples TRBV4-1 to TRBJ1-2; 8 nucleotides agree with TRBD1. Trimming cost V 1 base and J 8 bases; bases outside gene matches: 9. Germline V CDR1 and CDR2: MGHRA, YSYEKL. This CDR3 spans 15 amino acids.

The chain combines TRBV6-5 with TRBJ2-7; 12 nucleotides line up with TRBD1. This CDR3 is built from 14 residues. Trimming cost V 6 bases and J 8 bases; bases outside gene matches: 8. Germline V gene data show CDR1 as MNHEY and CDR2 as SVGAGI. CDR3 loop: CASRGTGGFFKQYF. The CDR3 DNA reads TGTGCCAGCAGGGGGACAGGGGGCTTTTTTAAGCAGTACTTC.

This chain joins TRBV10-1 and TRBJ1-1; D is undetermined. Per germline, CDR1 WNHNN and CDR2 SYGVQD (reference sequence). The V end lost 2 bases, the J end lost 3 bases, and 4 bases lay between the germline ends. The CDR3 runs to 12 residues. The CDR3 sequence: CASSEPDTEAFF. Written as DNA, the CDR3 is TGCGCCAGCAGTGAGCCCGACACTGAAGCTTTCTTT.

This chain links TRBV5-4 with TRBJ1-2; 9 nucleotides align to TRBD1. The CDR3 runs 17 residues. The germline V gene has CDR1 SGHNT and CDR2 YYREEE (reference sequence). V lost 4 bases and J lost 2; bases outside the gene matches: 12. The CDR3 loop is CASSGGDRVPSNYGYTF. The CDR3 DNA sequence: TGTGCCAGCAGCGGAGGGGACAGGGTCCCTTCCAACTATGGCTACACCTTC.

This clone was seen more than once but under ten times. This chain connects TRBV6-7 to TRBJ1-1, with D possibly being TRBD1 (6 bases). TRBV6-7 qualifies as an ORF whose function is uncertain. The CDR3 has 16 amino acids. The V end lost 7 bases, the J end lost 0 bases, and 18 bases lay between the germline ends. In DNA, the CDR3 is TGTGCCAGCACCAAAATTCGACAGGATCTGAACACTGAAGCTTTCTTT. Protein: CASTKIRQDLNTEAFF.

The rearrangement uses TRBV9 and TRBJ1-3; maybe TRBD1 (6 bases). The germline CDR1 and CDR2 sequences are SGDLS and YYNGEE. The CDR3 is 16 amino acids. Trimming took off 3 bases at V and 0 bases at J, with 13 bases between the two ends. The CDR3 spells CASSARQAISGNTIYF. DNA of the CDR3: TGTGCCAGCAGCGCCAGACAGGCGATCTCTGGAAACACCATATATTTT.

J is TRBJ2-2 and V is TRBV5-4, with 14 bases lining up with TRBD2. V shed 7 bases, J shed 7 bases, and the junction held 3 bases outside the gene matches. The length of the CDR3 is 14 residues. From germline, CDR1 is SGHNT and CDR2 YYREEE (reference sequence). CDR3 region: CASGLAGGIGELFF. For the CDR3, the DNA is TGTGCCAGCGGACTAGCGGGGGGTATCGGGGAGCTGTTTTTT.